Shown below are 20 T cell receptor beta chains from a single sample sequenced in a study of blood T cell repertoires in COVID-19. This table comes from immunoSEQ multiplex PCR, and its TCRdb copy is limited to in-frame clones, with some not included. Among tens of thousands of clones, around nine tenths were seen once, and the ten largest hold about a fifth. Sequencing was performed on peripheral blood. The receptors were sampled from a woman aged 50 to 60 with active or convalescent COVID-19.

The rearrangement uses TRBV10-1 and TRBJ1-3, with 12 bases lining up with TRBD1. The CDR3 has 16 residues. The germline V gene has CDR1 WNHNN and CDR2 SYGVQD (reference sequence). V lost 3 bases and J lost 2; bases outside the gene matches: 2. The DNA for the CDR3 is TGCGCCAGCAGTGACCGGGACAGGGGGCCTGGAAACACCATATATTTT. Translated, it gives CASSDRDRGPGNTIYF.

The genes are TRBV5-6 and TRBJ1-2, with a tentative D call TRBD1 (6 bases). The CDR3 sequence is 16 residues long. V was shortened by 0 bases and J by 5 bases, with 17 bases between the two germline ends. The V gene's germline CDR1 is SGHDT and CDR2 YYEEEE. DNA for the CDR3: TGTGCCAGCAGCTTGGGATATCAGGGGATCGGGTATGGCTACACCTTC. It specifies CASSLGYQGIGYGYTF.

This chain links TRBV19 with TRBJ2-7; no clear D. Trimming pared 6 bases from V and 5 bases from J, leaving 20 bases between. Germline V gene sequence: CDR1 LNHDA, CDR2 SQIVND (reference sequence). CDR3 length: 15 amino acids. CDR3 nucleotides: TGTGCCAGTAGCTCCGTAGCCGGAGATAGGAACGAGCAGTACTTC. It is translated as CASSSVAGDRNEQYF.

This rearrangement joins TRBV9 to TRBJ2-6, with 11 nucleotides matching TRBD2. V lost 3 bases to trimming and J lost 0 bases; unmatched junction nucleotides: 2. This CDR3 comprises 17 residues. Germline lookup yields CDR1 SGDLS and CDR2 YYNGEE. The CDR3 nucleotides read TGTGCCAGCAGCGGTAGCGGGAGGGCCTCTGGGGCCAACGTCCTGACTTTC. This codes for CASSGSGRASGANVLTF.

The table lists this clone with a count of one. V is TRBV5-1 and J is TRBJ2-7; 8 bases map to TRBD1. Trimming at V came to 4 bases and at J to 6 bases, leaving 9 bases not matched to a gene. CDR3 length: 14 residues. The germline CDR1 and CDR2 sequences are SGHRS and YFSETQ. The CDR3 coding sequence is TGCGCCAGCAGCGTGACAGGGGTGGTGGGCGAGCAGTACTTC. As protein: CASSVTGVVGEQYF. The variable domain in full, with the rest retrieved from reference TRBV5-1 and TRBJ2-7, is KAGVTQTPRYLIKTRGQQVTLSCSPISGHRSVSWYQQTPGQGLQFLFEYFSETQRNKGNFPGRFSGRQFSNSRSEMNVSTLELGDSALYLCASSVTGVVGEQYFGPGTRLTVT.

The chain carries TRBV27 and TRBJ1-5, with unresolved D. Germline loops: CDR1 MNHEY, CDR2 SMNVEV (reference sequence). This CDR3 is 13 amino acids long. Deletions cut 3 bases from V and 4 bases from J, with 7 bases between. For the CDR3, the DNA is TGTGCCAGCAGTTTTGGAGTTAATCAGCCCCAGCATTTT. This gives the protein CASSFGVNQPQHF.

This clone was counted between two and nine times. The rearrangement links TRBV7-8 to TRBJ2-7, with 12 nucleotides matching TRBD2. Germline-derived CDR1 and CDR2 are SGHVS and FQNEAQ. This CDR3 has 16 residues. J gave up 3 bases and V 1 base, and 4 bases lay outside the gene matches. The DNA of the CDR3 is TGTGCCAGCAGCTTAGGACTAGCGGGAGCGAACTACGAGCAGTACTTC. Translated, it gives CASSLGLAGANYEQYF.

The chain joins TRBV12-5 to TRBJ2-7, with a tentative D call TRBD2 (6 bases). V lost 3 bases, J lost 4 bases, and 16 bases lay in between. The CDR3 is 15 residues long. The germline CDR1 and CDR2 sequences are LGHNT and FRNRAP. The CDR3 nucleotides are TGTGCTAGTGGTTTCTGGGGGGAGTCTGGATACGAGCAGTACTTC. This encodes CASGFWGESGYEQYF.

Only one count was recorded for this clone. The chain has TRBV9 and TRBJ2-2, with no clear D. V lost 2 bases to trimming and J lost 5 bases, with 7 bases between them. The length of the CDR3 is 13 residues. Looked up from germline, CDR1 is SGDLS and CDR2 is YYNGEE. The CDR3 DNA is TGTGCCAGCAGCGTTGTCCATACCGGGGAGCTGTTTTTT. It translates to CASSVVHTGELFF.

As to this clone: A read error may produce the germline difference seen at one junction end. The chain uses TRBV11-3 and TRBJ2-1; D is possibly TRBD2 (5 bases). Germline V gene sequence: CDR1 SGHNT, CDR2 YENEEA. The CDR3 sequence is 14 residues long. The DNA for the CDR3 is TGTGCCAGCAGCTTAGCTAGCTCCTTCAATGAGCAGTTCTTC. Its protein product is CASSLASSFNEQFF.

Concerning this clone itself: One junction end does not reproduce the germline sequence, and a read error may be involved. The genes are TRBV28 and TRBJ2-7; a possible D gene is TRBD2 (5 bases). The CDR3 loop spans 11 amino acids. The germline gives CDR1 MDHEN, CDR2 SYDVKM. CDR3 sequence (DNA): TGTGCCAGCAGTAGGGAGTACGCGCAGTACTTC. Protein product: CASSREYAQYF.

This chain uses TRBV7-9 with TRBJ2-7; D possibly corresponds to TRBD2 (6 bases). CDR1 is SEHNR, CDR2 FQNEAQ, per germline (reference sequence). The CDR3 is made up of 15 amino acids. Trimming removed 3 bases at V and 6 bases at J, with 18 bases between. The CDR3 nucleotides are TGTGCCAGCAGCTTGGCCCTCGAAGGAGGGCCCGAGCAGTACTTC. Its protein product is CASSLALEGGPEQYF.

This clone appeared a single time. The chain couples TRBV6-5 to TRBJ2-7; 11 positions agree with TRBD2. Germline lookup yields CDR1 MNHEY and CDR2 SVGAGI. The ends lost 6 bases at V and 3 bases at J; junction bases unmatched: 4. The CDR3 is 14 residues long. CDR3 sequence: CASRGLAENYEQYF. The CDR3, as DNA: TGTGCCAGCAGGGGACTAGCGGAGAACTACGAGCAGTACTTC.

The DNA for the CDR3 is TGTGCCAGCAGTTTGTGGGCCATCTCTGGAAACACCATATATTTT. The encoded protein is CASSLWAISGNTIYF. The V and J genes are TRBV28 and TRBJ1-3; D ambiguous. Between the trimmed V and J ends, which lost 3 bases and 0 bases, there was a span of 9 bases. Per the germline V gene, CDR1 is MDHEN and CDR2 is SYDVKM. The CDR3 loop spans 15 amino acids.

V usage is TRBV28 and J usage is TRBJ1-5; D unclear. The germline V gene has CDR1 MDHEN and CDR2 SYDVKM. V was shortened by 5 bases and J by 4 bases, with 9 bases between the two germline ends. The CDR3 extends over 13 amino acids. The CDR3 DNA reads TGTGCCAGCAGTCAGACAAGTAATCAGCCCCAGCATTTT. Translated: CASSQTSNQPQHF.

The chain is built from TRBV5-1 and TRBJ1-6; TRBD1 matches 10 bases. Germline CDR1 reads SGHRS; CDR2 reads YFSETQ. The V segment lost 3 bases and the J segment 8 bases; nucleotides outside the gene matches: 5. The CDR3 spans 15 residues. Here the CDR3 reads CASSSLTGGDSPLHF. CDR3 sequence (DNA): TGCGCCAGCAGCTCCCTGACAGGGGGCGATTCACCCCTCCACTTT. Full variable domain (remainder filled in from reference TRBV5-1 and TRBJ1-6): KAGVTQTPRYLIKTRGQQVTLSCSPISGHRSVSWYQQTPGQGLQFLFEYFSETQRNKGNFPGRFSGRQFSNSRSEMNVSTLELGDSALYLCASSSLTGGDSPLHFGNGTRLTVT.

The chain has TRBV7-8 and TRBJ1-2; 12 bases match TRBD1. Germline V CDR1 and CDR2: SGHVS, FQNEAQ. The CDR3 spans 16 residues. V shed 4 bases, J shed 7 bases, and the junction held 10 bases outside the gene matches. For the CDR3, the DNA is TGTGCCAGCAGCTCGGGACAGGGGGCGCCGGGGGTTGGCTACACCTTC. Translated, it gives CASSSGQGAPGVGYTF.

V gene TRBV15 combines with J gene TRBJ2-4, with D uncertain. Germline CDR1 is LNHNV and CDR2 is YYDKDF (reference sequence). Trimming shortened V by 5 bases and J by 1 base, and 9 bases separated the two germline ends. The CDR3 is 14 residues long. In DNA, the CDR3 is TGTGCCACCAGCTCGTCGTTGGCCAAAAACATTCAGTACTTC. Translation gives CATSSSLAKNIQYF.

The V and J genes are TRBV3-1 (or the pseudogene TRBV3-2) and TRBJ2-5, with 8 bases that match TRBD2. V was clipped by 1 base and J by 7 bases; unmatched bases: 5. The CDR3 totals 14 residues. CDR1 is LGHDT, CDR2 YNNKEL, per germline (reference sequence). The chain's CDR3 is CASSQAERERTQYF. The CDR3 region has the DNA TGTGCCAGCAGCCAAGCTGAGCGGGAGAGGACCCAGTACTTC.

V and J are TRBV12-3 or TRBV12-4 and TRBJ2-7; 7 bases line up with TRBD1. Trimming removed 3 bases from V and 5 bases from J; junction bases left unmatched: 4. The CDR3 covers 13 residues. The CDR3 DNA reads as TGTGCCAGCAGTTTCATAGGGGGCGACGAGCAGTACTTC. Its protein is CASSFIGGDEQYF.